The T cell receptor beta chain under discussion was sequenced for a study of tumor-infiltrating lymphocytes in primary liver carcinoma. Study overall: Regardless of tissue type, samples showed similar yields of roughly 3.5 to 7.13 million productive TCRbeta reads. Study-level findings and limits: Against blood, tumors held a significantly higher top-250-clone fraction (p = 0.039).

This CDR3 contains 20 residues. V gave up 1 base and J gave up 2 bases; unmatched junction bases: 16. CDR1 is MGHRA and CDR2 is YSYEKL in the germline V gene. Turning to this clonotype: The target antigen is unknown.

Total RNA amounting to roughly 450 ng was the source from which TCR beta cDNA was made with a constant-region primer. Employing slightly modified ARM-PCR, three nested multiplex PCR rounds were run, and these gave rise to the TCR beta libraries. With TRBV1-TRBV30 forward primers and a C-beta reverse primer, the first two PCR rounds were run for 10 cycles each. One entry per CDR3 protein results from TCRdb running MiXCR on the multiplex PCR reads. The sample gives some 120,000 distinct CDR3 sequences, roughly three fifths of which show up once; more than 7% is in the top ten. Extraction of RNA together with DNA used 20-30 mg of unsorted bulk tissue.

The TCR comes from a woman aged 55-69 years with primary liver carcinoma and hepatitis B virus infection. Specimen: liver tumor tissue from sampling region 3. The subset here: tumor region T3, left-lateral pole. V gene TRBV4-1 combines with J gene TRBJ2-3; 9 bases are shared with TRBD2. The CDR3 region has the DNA TGCGCCAGCAGCCAAGCCCCCCTACGGACTTGCGGGGGGGCCACAGATACGCAGTATTTT. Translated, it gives CASSQAPLRTCGGATDTQYF.